Shown below are 22 T cell receptor beta chains from a single sample sequenced in a study of T cell responses to AZD1222 COVID-19 vaccine (dated by TCRdb to the early 2020s). Library prep was done by the immunoSEQ multiplex PCR assay. TCRdb took this table from immuneACCESS and kept in-frame rearrangements with V and J called. Such tables lack part of the clones; where checked against another copy, unresolved V genes explain under half of the gap, and the rest is unexplained. The sample table lists 86,000 or so clones, over 85% of them with a count of one. The ten largest clones add up to 2% to 2.5% of the sample. Explained via the paper, the time point label denotes: baseline before first vaccination. The source material was peripheral blood, sampled on day 0 of AZD1222 vaccination. The receptors were sampled from an adult in good health.

This chain uses TRBV29-1 with TRBJ1-2; 10 positions match TRBD1. In germline, CDR1 is SQVTM, CDR2 ANQGSEA. The CDR3 covers 11 residues. The junction had 3 bases not matched to a gene; V was cut back by 7 bases and J by 7 bases. DNA of the CDR3: TGCAGCGCTGGACAGGGGGGTGGCTACACCTTC. Translation: CSAGQGGGYTF.

The chain is built from TRBV19 and TRBJ2-5, with D possibly being TRBD1 (6 bases). The V gene lost 5 bases and the J gene lost 4 bases, with 17 bases spanning the gap. There are 15 residues in the CDR3. Germline CDR1 reads LNHDA; CDR2 reads SQIVND (reference sequence). The CDR3 loop is CASSFGTIGGETQYF. The CDR3 nucleotides are TGTGCCAGTAGTTTCGGGACAATTGGTGGAGAGACCCAGTACTTC.

The rearrangement uses TRBV9 and TRBJ2-3, with D possibly being TRBD1 or TRBD2 (5 bases each). The CDR3 has 18 residues. Germline V gene lookup returns CDR1 SGDLS and CDR2 YYNGEE. V lost 0 bases and J lost 2, with 19 bases in between. The CDR3: CASSVAPGRGDSTDTQYF. The CDR3 nucleotides read TGTGCCAGCAGCGTAGCCCCAGGAAGAGGGGATTCCACAGATACGCAGTATTTT.

V usage is TRBV5-1 and J usage is TRBJ1-1; D unclear. The CDR3 is made up of 14 amino acids. V shed 0 bases and J shed 4 bases, with 10 bases lying between them. Germline lookup yields CDR1 SGHRS and CDR2 YFSETQ. CDR3 nucleotide sequence: TGCGCCAGCAGCTTGGAGGTCAGTAGCACTGAAGCTTTCTTT. This gives the protein CASSLEVSSTEAFF.

The chain uses TRBV5-8 and TRBJ2-4; D is possibly TRBD1 (5 bases). Trimming cost V 5 bases and J 13 bases, with 13 bases left between them. CDR1 and CDR2 from the germline V gene are SGHTS and YDEGEE. The CDR3 consists of 11 residues. The CDR3, as DNA: TGTGCCAGCAGTCGCAGGGCAGGACAGTACTTC. Residues: CASSRRAGQYF. Together with reference TRBV5-8 and TRBJ2-4, the CDR3 gives the full variable domain: EAGVTQSPTHLIKTRGQQATLRCSPISGHTSVYWYQQALGLGLQFLLWYDEGEERNRGNFPPRFSGRQFPNYSSELNVNALELEDSALYLCASSRRAGQYFGAGTRLSVL.

V and J are TRBV14 and TRBJ1-1; TRBD1 agrees at 7 bases. J was trimmed by 7 bases and V by 4 bases; bases with no gene match: 15. Per germline, CDR1 SGHDN and CDR2 FVKESK. The CDR3 covers 16 residues. The CDR3 nucleotides read TGTGCCAGCAGCCGTGCCGAGGACAGGCCCCGAAATGAAGCTTTCTTT. Residues: CASSRAEDRPRNEAFF. Complete variable domain (other parts from reference TRBV14 and TRBJ1-1): EAGVTQFPSHSVIEKGQTVTLRCDPISGHDNLYWYRRVMGKEIKFLLHFVKESKQDESGMPNNRFLAERTGGTYSTLKVQPAELEDSGVYFCASSRAEDRPRNEAFFGQGTRLTVV.

The V call is TRBV7-8, the J call TRBJ2-1; TRBD1 might be the D (6 bases). The CDR3 length is 15 residues. The V gene lost 1 base and the J gene lost 7 bases, with 14 bases spanning the gap. CDR1 SGHVS and CDR2 FQNEAQ come from the germline V gene. The CDR3 sequence: CASSLVSGALNEQFF. The CDR3 DNA sequence: TGTGCCAGCAGCTTAGTCTCAGGGGCTCTGAATGAGCAGTTCTTC.

This clone showed up just a few times. The V and J genes are TRBV19 and TRBJ1-2; the D gene is possibly TRBD1 (6 bases). V was pared by 1 base and J by 4 bases, with 10 bases between. The germline CDR1 and CDR2 sequences are LNHDA and SQIVND (reference sequence). The CDR3 loop spans 14 amino acids. CDR3 in DNA: TGTGCCAGTAGTATAGCGCAGGGGTTCTATGGCTACACCTTC. Its protein is CASSIAQGFYGYTF.

The CDR3 sequence: CASSFMLGSRGMNTEAFF. DNA for the CDR3: TGTGCCAGCAGCTTTATGTTGGGGTCGCGGGGGATGAACACTGAAGCTTTCTTT. This chain connects TRBV5-4 to TRBJ1-1; D is possibly TRBD1 (5 bases). CDR3 size: 18 residues. From germline, CDR1 is SGHNT and CDR2 YYREEE (reference sequence). Trimming took off 2 bases at V and 0 bases at J, with 20 bases between the two ends.

As DNA, the CDR3 is TGTGCCAGCAGTTCGGGACAGGGGGCTCGAGCTTTCTTT. Amino acids: CASSSGQGARAFF. The J gene is TRBJ1-1, the V gene TRBV28, with 12 bases identical to TRBD1. This CDR3 comprises 13 residues. CDR1 and CDR2 from the germline V gene are MDHEN and SYDVKM. The trim removed 4 bases at V and 10 bases at J, leaving 4 bases unmatched.

The V call is TRBV25-1, the J call TRBJ2-7; 7 nucleotides match TRBD1. The V segment lost 8 bases and the J segment 4 bases; nucleotides outside the gene matches: 8. The germline V gene has CDR1 MGHDK and CDR2 SYGVNS. The CDR3 is 13 residues long. CDR3 residues: CASARQGNYEQYF. The CDR3 DNA is TGTGCCAGCGCTAGACAGGGAAATTACGAGCAGTACTTC.

This clone has only one observation. The CDR3 spells CASSPLAGTGNEQFF. The CDR3, as DNA: TGTGCCAGCAGCCCGCTAGCGGGAACGGGTAATGAGCAGTTCTTC. The V call is TRBV28, the J call TRBJ2-1; 9 bases agree with TRBD2. The CDR3 runs 15 residues. Germline V CDR1 and CDR2: MDHEN, SYDVKM. V lost 6 bases and J lost 7; bases outside the gene matches: 10.

The chain couples TRBV18 to TRBJ2-2, with 7 bases aligning to TRBD2. V was clipped by 3 bases and J by 6 bases; unmatched bases: 4. The CDR3 is 14 residues long. Germline CDR1 KGHSH, CDR2 LQKENI. CDR3 coding DNA: TGTGCCAGCTCACCCCAGGGAGGGGCCGGGGAGCTGTTTTTT. Translated: CASSPQGGAGELFF.

The J gene is TRBJ2-7, the V gene TRBV12-3 or TRBV12-4, with D uncertain. CDR3 length: 11 amino acids. V was pared by 3 bases and J by 4 bases, with 4 bases between. The CDR3 sequence is CASSFRYEQYF. The CDR3 DNA reads TGTGCCAGCAGTTTTAGGTACGAGCAGTACTTC.

The chain joins TRBV7-2 to TRBJ1-1; 7 nucleotides align to TRBD1. Losses at the gene ends were 7 bases for V and 4 bases for J; bases not matched to a gene: 3. The germline CDR1 and CDR2 sequences are SGHTA and FQGNSA. The CDR3 contains 12 residues. CDR3 sequence (DNA): TGTGCCAGCACACCAGGGGGCACTGAAGCTTTCTTT. Translating gives CASTPGGTEAFF.

CDR3 sequence: CASSVGSGELFF. For the CDR3, the DNA is TGTGCCAGCAGCGTAGGTTCCGGGGAGCTGTTTTTT. The V call is TRBV9, the J call TRBJ2-2; D call uncertain. Germline values: CDR1 SGDLS, CDR2 YYNGEE. The ends were cut back, 0 bases at V and 6 bases at J, with 3 bases in the middle. The CDR3 contains 12 residues.

The chain has TRBV6-5 and TRBJ1-3; 9 bases line up with TRBD1. Germline V gene data show CDR1 as MNHEY and CDR2 as SVGAGI. This CDR3 has 16 residues. J lost 2 bases, V lost 0 bases, and 2 bases had no gene match. The CDR3 reads CASSYSRTGAGNTIYF. CDR3 DNA: TGTGCCAGCAGTTACTCCAGGACAGGGGCTGGAAACACCATATATTTT.

V is TRBV30 and J is TRBJ1-4; D is possibly TRBD1 (5 bases). Looked up from germline, CDR1 is GTSNPN and CDR2 is SVGIG (reference sequence). Trimming left V 2 bases short and J 8 bases short, with 12 bases between. The CDR3 sequence is 13 residues long. CDR3 amino acids: CAWSRGVGEKLFF. For the CDR3, the DNA is TGTGCCTGGAGTCGGGGGGTAGGGGAAAAACTGTTTTTT.

The V and J genes are TRBV19 and TRBJ2-7; weak D call: TRBD2 (5 bases). This CDR3 is built from 14 residues. Germline-derived CDR1 and CDR2 are LNHDA and SQIVND (reference sequence). Trimming pared 3 bases from V and 3 bases from J, leaving 12 bases between. The CDR3 DNA reads as TGTGCCAGTAGTATCGACTCCCGGGGCTACGAGCAGTACTTC. Translated: CASSIDSRGYEQYF.

The rearrangement uses TRBV19 and TRBJ2-7, with 10 bases aligning to TRBD1. The CDR3 is made up of 16 amino acids. V shed 5 bases and J 4 bases; nucleotides not matched to a gene: 11. Germline assignment: CDR1 LNHDA and CDR2 SQIVND (reference sequence). The CDR3 loop is CASSQSRDRGIYEQYF. The CDR3 region has the DNA TGTGCCAGTAGTCAATCCCGGGACAGGGGTATTTACGAGCAGTACTTC.

The rearrangement links TRBV27 to TRBJ2-2, with 10 bases that match TRBD2. CDR1 and CDR2 from the germline V gene are MNHEY and SMNVEV (reference sequence). With V trimmed by 3 bases and J by 5 bases, 6 bases remained unmatched. This CDR3 has 16 amino acids. CDR3 in DNA: TGTGCCAGCAGTTTTCGAGCGGGGGGGCTGACCGGGGAGCTGTTTTTT. The encoded protein is CASSFRAGGLTGELFF.

The rearrangement links TRBV7-8 to TRBJ1-1; 7 bases agree with TRBD1. CDR1 SGHVS and CDR2 FQNEAQ come from the germline V gene. This CDR3 region has 16 residues. With V trimmed by 5 bases and J by 2 bases, 11 bases remained unmatched. CDR3 sequence (DNA): TGTGCCAGCAGCGGGCCCGGGACAGATATAAACACTGAAGCTTTCTTT. Translated: CASSGPGTDINTEAFF.